This T cell receptor (beta chain) emerged from a study of blood T cell repertoires in COVID-19. Study context: Sites across the United States, Italy and Spain contributed samples from acute and convalescent COVID-19. PBMCs, B-cell-depleted T cells, or T cells provided the cDNA or gDNA that made up the material.

Patients of the Seattle cohort, enrolled during active infection, were followed longitudinally. Original handling: Estimation of nucleated cell counts relied on the amplification of reference gene primers. Libraries were prepared by immunoSEQ multiplex PCR; TCRdb keeps only in-frame clonotypes and omits some of them. The D gene and trimming were derived from the DNA, and the V and J assignments and clone size from that table. The repertoire holds about 270,000 clones, with 86% as singletons. Germline CDR1 MNHEY, CDR2 SVGAGI. The ends were cut back, 7 bases at V and 6 bases at J, with 21 bases in the middle. The CDR3 contains 15 residues.

The V and J genes are TRBV6-5 and TRBJ1-2, with D possibly matching TRBD1 (5 bases). This receptor was identified in a woman older than 75 with COVID-19, enrolled during active disease. The sequencing sample was made of peripheral blood. CDR3 amino acids: CASTTVRAGNDGYTF. For the CDR3, the DNA is TGTGCCAGCACAACAGTTCGGGCAGGGAATGATGGCTACACCTTC.